Listed below are T cell receptor beta chains from one sample, sequenced in a study of cytotoxic CD8 clonotypes in ibrutinib-treated CLL. The table came from immunoSEQ multiplex PCR; TCRdb's copy has only in-frame clones and leaves some out. There are around 160,000 clones in the sample; 88% occur only once, and roughly 3% lies in the top ten. This material consisted of PBMCs, taken at disease progression, from a patient treated with ibrutinib. Source of these receptors: a human donor with chronic lymphocytic leukemia. The CDR3 runs from the conserved cysteine through the conserved F or W. A D gene is named only where the DNA matches it firmly. Part of the rows lack a size; the others show once, few, many or a class for expanded clones.

>-|TRBV9|-|TRBJ2-5
CASSPRAFQETQYF
TGTGCCAGCAGTCCAAGGGCTTTCCAAGAGACCCAGTACTTC
>-|TRBV27|-|TRBJ2-1
CASSYSRGIRNEQFF
TGTGCCAGCAGTTACTCCAGGGGTATAAGAAATGAGCAGTTCTTC
>TRBD2|TRBV9|-|TRBJ2-3
CASSGGLAGVLTDTQYF
TGTGCCAGCAGCGGAGGACTAGCGGGAGTTCTTACAGATACGCAGTATTTT
>TRBD2|TRBV7-3|-|TRBJ2-1
CASSLRLAGVLGEQFF
TGTGCCAGCAGCTTAAGACTAGCGGGAGTTCTGGGTGAGCAGTTCTTC
>TRBD1|TRBV5-4|-|TRBJ2-7
CASSWDRDLVGEQYF
TGTGCCAGCAGCTGGGACAGGGACCTCGTAGGGGAGCAGTACTTC
>-|TRBV5-1|-|TRBJ2-1
CASSPHLGDNEQFF
TGCGCCAGCAGCCCCCATCTCGGCGACAATGAGCAGTTCTTC
>-|TRBV19|-|TRBJ2-7
CASSQFRGTYEQYF
TGTGCCAGTAGCCAATTCAGGGGTACCTACGAGCAGTACTTC
>TRBD1|TRBV6-6|-|TRBJ1-2
CASSYLSEGAGHGYTF
TGTGCCAGCAGTTACTTAAGTGAGGGGGCAGGCCATGGCTACACCTTC
>-|TRBV7-2|once|TRBJ2-7
CASSTSYEQYF
TGTGCCAGCAGCACCTCCTACGAGCAGTACTTC
>TRBD2|TRBV5-1|-|TRBJ2-3
CASSLSTSGGTDTQYF
TGCGCCAGCAGCTTATCGACTAGCGGGGGCACAGATACGCAGTATTTT
>TRBD2|TRBV7-9|-|TRBJ2-1
CASSGGLAGGNEQFF
TGTGCCAGCAGCGGAGGACTAGCGGGAGGAAATGAGCAGTTCTTC
>-|TRBV2|-|TRBJ1-2
CASRFRGLGYGYTF
TGTGCCAGCAGATTCCGGGGTTTAGGCTATGGCTACACCTTC
>-|TRBV1|-|TRBJ2-1
CTSSQVNEQFF
TGCACCAGCAGCCAGGTAAATGAGCAGTTCTTC
>-|TRBV27|-|TRBJ2-7
CASSPPTATYEQYF
TGTGCCAGCAGTCCACCGACAGCCACCTACGAGCAGTACTTC
>-|TRBV9|-|TRBJ2-7
CASSAFSGNSYEQYF
TGTGCCAGCAGCGCTTTCTCAGGGAACTCCTACGAGCAGTACTTC